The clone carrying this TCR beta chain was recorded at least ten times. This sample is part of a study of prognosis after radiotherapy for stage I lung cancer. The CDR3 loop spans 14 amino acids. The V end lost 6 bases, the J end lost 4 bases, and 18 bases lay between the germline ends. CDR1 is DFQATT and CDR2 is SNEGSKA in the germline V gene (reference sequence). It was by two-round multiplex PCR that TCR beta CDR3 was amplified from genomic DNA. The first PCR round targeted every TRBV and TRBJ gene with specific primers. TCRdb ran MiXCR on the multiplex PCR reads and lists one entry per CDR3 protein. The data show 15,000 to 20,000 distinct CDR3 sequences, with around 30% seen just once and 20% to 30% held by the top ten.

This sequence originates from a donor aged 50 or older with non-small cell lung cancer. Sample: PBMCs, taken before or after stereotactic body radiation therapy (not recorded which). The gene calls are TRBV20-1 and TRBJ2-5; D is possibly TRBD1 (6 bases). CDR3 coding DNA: TGCAGTGCCATCACAGGGTACGGGCGAGAGACCCAGTACTTC. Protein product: CSAITGYGRETQYF.